This T cell receptor beta chain appears in the sequencing data of a study of T cell changes during pregnancy in multiple sclerosis. Assay: immunoSEQ multiplex PCR; the TCRdb copy retains only in-frame clones and omits some. This table has tens of thousands of clones, more than 85% appearing once. This clonotype originated in a female donor with multiple sclerosis, enrolled in a pregnancy study. Sequenced here: CD8+ T cells from peripheral blood mononuclear cells, sampled after pregnancy.

CDR3 amino acids: CASSPRGTGQSRSYEQYF. The DNA for the CDR3 is TGTGCCAGCTCACCAAGGGGGACGGGACAGAGCCGATCCTACGAGCAGTACTTC. The chain uses TRBV18 and TRBJ2-7, with 7 bases aligning to TRBD1. There are 18 residues in the CDR3. Per germline, CDR1 KGHSH and CDR2 LQKENI. The junction had 14 bases not matched to a gene; V was cut back by 2 bases and J by 1 base.